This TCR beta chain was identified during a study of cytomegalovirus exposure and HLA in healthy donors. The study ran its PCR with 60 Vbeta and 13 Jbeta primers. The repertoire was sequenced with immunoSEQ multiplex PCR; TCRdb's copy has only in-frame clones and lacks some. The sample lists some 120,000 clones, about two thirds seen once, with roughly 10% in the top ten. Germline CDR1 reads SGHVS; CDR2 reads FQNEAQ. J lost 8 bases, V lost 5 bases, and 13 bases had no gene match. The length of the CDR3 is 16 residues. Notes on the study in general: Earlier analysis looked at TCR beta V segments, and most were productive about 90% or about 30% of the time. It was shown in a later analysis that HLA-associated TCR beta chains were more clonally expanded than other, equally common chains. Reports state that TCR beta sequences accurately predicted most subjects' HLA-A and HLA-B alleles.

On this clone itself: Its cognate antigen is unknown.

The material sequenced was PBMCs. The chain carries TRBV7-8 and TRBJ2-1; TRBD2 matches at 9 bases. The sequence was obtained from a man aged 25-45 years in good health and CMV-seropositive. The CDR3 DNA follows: TGTGCCAGCAGCCCTGATAGCGGGAGAGCCTTGGATGAGCAGTTCTTC. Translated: CASSPDSGRALDEQFF.